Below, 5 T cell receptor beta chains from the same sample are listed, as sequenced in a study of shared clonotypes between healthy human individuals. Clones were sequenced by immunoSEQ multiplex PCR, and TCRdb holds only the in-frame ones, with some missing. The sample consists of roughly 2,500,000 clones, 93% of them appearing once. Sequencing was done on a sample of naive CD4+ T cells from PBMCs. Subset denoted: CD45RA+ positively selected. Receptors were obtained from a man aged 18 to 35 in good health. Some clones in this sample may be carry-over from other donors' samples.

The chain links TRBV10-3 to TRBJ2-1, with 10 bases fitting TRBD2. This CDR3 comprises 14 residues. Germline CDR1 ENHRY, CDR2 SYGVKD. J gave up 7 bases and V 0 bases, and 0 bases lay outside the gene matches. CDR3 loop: CAISESSGRNEQFF. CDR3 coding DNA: TGTGCCATCAGTGAGTCTAGCGGGAGGAATGAGCAGTTCTTC.

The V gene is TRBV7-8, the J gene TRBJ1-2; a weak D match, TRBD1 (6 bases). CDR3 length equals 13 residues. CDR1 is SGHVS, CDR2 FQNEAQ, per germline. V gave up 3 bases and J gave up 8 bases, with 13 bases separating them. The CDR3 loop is CASSFQGPSGYTF. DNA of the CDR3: TGTGCCAGCAGCTTTCAGGGGCCCAGCGGCTACACCTTC. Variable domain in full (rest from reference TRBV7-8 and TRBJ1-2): GAGVSQSPRYKVAKRGQDVALRCDPISGHVSLFWYQQALGQGPEFLTYFQNEAQLDKSGLPSDRFFAERPEGSVSTLKIQRTQQEDSAVYLCASSFQGPSGYTFGSGTRLTVV.

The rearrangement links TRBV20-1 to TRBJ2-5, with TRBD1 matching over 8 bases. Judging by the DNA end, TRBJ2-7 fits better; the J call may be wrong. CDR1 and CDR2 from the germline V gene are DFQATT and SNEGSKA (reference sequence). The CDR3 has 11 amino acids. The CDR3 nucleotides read TGCAGTGCCACGGACAGGGACGAGCAGTACTTC. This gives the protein CSATDRDEQYF.

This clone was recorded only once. CDR3 in amino acids: CAWSLAGDSGNTIYF. CDR3 bases: TGTGCCTGGAGCCTCGCAGGGGACTCTGGAAACACCATATATTTT. V and J are TRBV30 and TRBJ1-3, with D perhaps matching TRBD1 (6 bases). CDR3 length equals 15 residues. The V and J ends lost 3 bases and 0 bases respectively, with 12 bases between them. The germline V gene has CDR1 GTSNPN and CDR2 SVGIG (reference sequence).

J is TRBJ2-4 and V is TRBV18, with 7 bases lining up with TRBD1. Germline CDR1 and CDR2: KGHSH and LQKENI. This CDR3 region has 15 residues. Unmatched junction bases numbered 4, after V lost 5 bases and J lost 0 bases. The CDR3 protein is CASSGTDIAKNIQYF. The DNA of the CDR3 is TGTGCCAGCTCAGGGACAGATATAGCCAAAAACATTCAGTACTTC.